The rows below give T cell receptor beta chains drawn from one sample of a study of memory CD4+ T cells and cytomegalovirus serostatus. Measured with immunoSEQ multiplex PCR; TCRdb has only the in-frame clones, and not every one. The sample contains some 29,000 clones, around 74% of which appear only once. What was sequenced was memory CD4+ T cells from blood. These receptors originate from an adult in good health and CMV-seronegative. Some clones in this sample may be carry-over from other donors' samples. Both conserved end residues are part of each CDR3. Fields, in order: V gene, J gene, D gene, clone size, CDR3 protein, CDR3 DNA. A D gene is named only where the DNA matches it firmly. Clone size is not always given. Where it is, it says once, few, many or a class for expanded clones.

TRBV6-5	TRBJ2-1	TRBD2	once	CASKLAGYNEQFF	TGTGCCAGCAAACTAGCGGGGTACAATGAGCAGTTCTTC
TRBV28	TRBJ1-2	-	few	CASSYGGSSNYGYTF	TGTGCCAGCAGTTACGGGGGTTCCTCTAACTATGGCTACACCTTC
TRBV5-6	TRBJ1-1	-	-	CASSLLQLQFTEAFF	TGTGCCAGCAGCTTGCTACAGCTCCAATTCACTGAAGCTTTCTTT
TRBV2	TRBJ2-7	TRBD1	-	CASSTGDRGSYEQYF	TGTGCCAGCAGCACGGGGGACAGGGGATCGTACGAGCAGTACTTC
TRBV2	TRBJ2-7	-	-	CASRANNWEQYF	TGTGCCAGCAGGGCAAATAATTGGGAGCAGTACTTC
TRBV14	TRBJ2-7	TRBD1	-	CASSLDGQGRSYEQYF	TGTGCCAGCAGCCTTGACGGACAGGGCAGAAGCTACGAGCAGTACTTC
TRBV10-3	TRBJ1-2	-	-	CAISDLYGYTF	TGTGCCATCAGTGACCTGTATGGCTACACCTTC
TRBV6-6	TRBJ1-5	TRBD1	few	CASSGATGANQPQHF	TGTGCCAGCAGTGGGGCGACAGGGGCTAATCAGCCCCAGCATTTT
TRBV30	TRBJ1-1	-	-	CAWSPGGFTEAFF	TGTGCCTGGAGTCCGGGCGGGTTCACTGAAGCTTTCTTT
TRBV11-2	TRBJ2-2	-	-	CASSPVRPTQTELFF	TGTGCCAGCAGCCCCGTCCGCCCCACACAGACGGAGCTGTTTTTT
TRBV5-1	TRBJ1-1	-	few	CASSLGLNTEAFF	TGCGCCAGCAGCTTGGGTCTGAACACTGAAGCTTTCTTT
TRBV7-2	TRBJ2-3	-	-	CASSLGSASRTDTQYF	TGTGCCAGCAGCTTAGGATCGGCTAGTCGGACAGATACGCAGTATTTT
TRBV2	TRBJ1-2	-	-	CASNPTPGGLYGYTF	TGTGCCAGCAACCCGACGCCTGGCGGGCTCTATGGCTACACCTTC
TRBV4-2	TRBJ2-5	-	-	CASSQEGFQETQYF	TGTGCCAGCAGCCAAGAAGGCTTTCAAGAGACCCAGTACTTC
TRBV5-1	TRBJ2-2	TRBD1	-	CASSLDRINTGELFF	TGCGCCAGCAGCCTGGACAGGATAAACACCGGGGAGCTGTTTTTT
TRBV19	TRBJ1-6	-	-	CASSVGTSNSPLHF	TGTGCCAGTAGTGTCGGGACGTCTAATTCACCCCTCCACTTT
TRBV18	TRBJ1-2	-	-	CASSPGQGFGGYTF	TGTGCCAGCTCACCAGGCCAGGGTTTCGGTGGCTACACCTTC
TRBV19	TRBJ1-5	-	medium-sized	CASSMPLQGRQPQHF	TGTGCCAGTAGTATGCCGCTACAGGGTCGTCAGCCCCAGCATTTT
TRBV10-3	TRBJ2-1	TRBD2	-	CAISESSGGAWEQFF	TGTGCCATCAGTGAGTCCAGCGGGGGGGCATGGGAGCAGTTCTTC
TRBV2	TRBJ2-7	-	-	CASSPSPSTYEQYF	TGTGCCAGCAGTCCCTCACCGTCGACCTACGAGCAGTACTTC
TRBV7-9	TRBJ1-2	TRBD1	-	CASSGTGGKGYGYTF	TGTGCCAGCAGCGGGACAGGGGGAAAGGGCTATGGCTACACCTTC
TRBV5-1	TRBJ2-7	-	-	CASSLEEQVAPYEQYF	TGCGCCAGCAGCTTGGAAGAACAGGTTGCGCCCTACGAGCAGTACTTC
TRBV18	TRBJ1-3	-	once	CASSPASQTLGGNTIYF	TGTGCCAGCTCACCGGCTTCGCAAACACTTGGTGGAAACACCATATATTTT
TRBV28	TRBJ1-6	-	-	CASSRGNDSPLHF	TGTGCCAGCAGTCGCGGGAATGATTCACCCCTCCACTTT
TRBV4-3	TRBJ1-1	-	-	CASSRSVMNTEAFF	TGCGCCAGCAGCCGCTCTGTAATGAACACTGAAGCTTTCTTT
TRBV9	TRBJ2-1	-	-	CASSVGIGFNNEQFF	TGTGCCAGCAGCGTAGGGATAGGGTTTAACAATGAGCAGTTCTTC
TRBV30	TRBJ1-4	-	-	CASGTSNNEKLFF	TGTGCCAGCGGGACCTCAAATAATGAAAAACTGTTTTTT
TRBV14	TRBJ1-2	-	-	CASSRGTGGTNYGYTF	TGTGCCAGCAGCCGGGGAACCGGGGGGACTAACTATGGCTACACCTTC
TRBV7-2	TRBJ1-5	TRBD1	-	CASSSAGTASYSNQPQHF	TGTGCCAGCAGCTCCGCCGGGACAGCCTCCTATAGCAATCAGCCCCAGCATTTT
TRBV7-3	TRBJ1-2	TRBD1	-	CASSYGTGDWRGYTF	TGTGCCAGCAGCTACGGGACAGGGGATTGGCGTGGCTACACCTTC
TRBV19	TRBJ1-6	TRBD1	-	CASSMDRGSPLHF	TGTGCCAGTAGTATGGACAGGGGGTCACCCCTCCACTTT
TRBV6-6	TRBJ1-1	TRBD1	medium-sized	CASSYQGGGMNTEAFF	TGTGCCAGCAGTTACCAGGGGGGAGGGATGAACACTGAAGCTTTCTTT
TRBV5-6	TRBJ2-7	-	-	CASSGRRQSTYEQYF	TGTGCCAGCAGCGGAAGACGACAGTCTACCTACGAGCAGTACTTC
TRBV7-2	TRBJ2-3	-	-	CASTLSGVGWDTQYF	TGTGCCAGCACCCTTAGTGGGGTCGGGTGGGATACGCAGTATTTT
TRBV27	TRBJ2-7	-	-	CASSLSWSSYEQYF	TGTGCCAGCAGTTTAAGCTGGTCCTCCTACGAGCAGTACTTC
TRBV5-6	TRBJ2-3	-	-	CASTFSDTQYF	TGTGCCAGCACCTTCTCAGATACGCAGTATTTT
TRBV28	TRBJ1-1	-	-	CASSRTNTEAFF	TGTGCCAGCAGTCGTACGAACACTGAAGCTTTCTTT
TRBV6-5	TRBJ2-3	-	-	CASSYSGTVSTDTQYF	TGTGCCAGCAGTTACTCGGGTACGGTGAGCACAGATACGCAGTATTTT
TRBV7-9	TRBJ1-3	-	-	CASSSGLSGNTIYF	TGTGCCAGCAGCTCAGGGCTCTCTGGAAACACCATATATTTT
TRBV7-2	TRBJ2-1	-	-	CASSLGGTVNEQFF	TGTGCCAGCAGCTTAGGAGGGACTGTAAATGAGCAGTTCTTC
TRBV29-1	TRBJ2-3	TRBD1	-	CSATDRGPDTQYF	TGCAGCGCAACTGACAGGGGGCCCGATACGCAGTATTTT
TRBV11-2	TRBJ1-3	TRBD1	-	CASSQQGAGGNTIYF	TGTGCCAGCAGCCAACAGGGGGCGGGGGGAAACACCATATATTTT
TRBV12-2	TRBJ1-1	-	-	CASRWDGEAFF	TGTGCAAGTCGCTGGGACGGTGAAGCTTTCTTT
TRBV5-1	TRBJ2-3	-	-	CASSALPTGTDTQYF	TGCGCCAGCAGCGCCCTTCCGACAGGCACAGATACGCAGTATTTT
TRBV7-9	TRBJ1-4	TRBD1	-	CASSPGQGAREKLFF	TGTGCCAGCAGCCCTGGACAGGGGGCAAGAGAAAAACTGTTTTTT
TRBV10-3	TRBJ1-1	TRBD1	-	CAISELERTGEAFF	TGTGCCATCAGTGAGCTTGAGAGGACAGGCGAAGCTTTCTTT
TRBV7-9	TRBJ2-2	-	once	CASSPPGPLNTGELFF	TGTGCCAGCAGCCCGCCGGGACCCCTGAACACCGGGGAGCTGTTTTTT
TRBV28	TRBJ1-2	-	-	CASSPRGGDYGYTF	TGTGCCAGCAGTCCTCGGGGAGGGGACTATGGCTACACCTTC
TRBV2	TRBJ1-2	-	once	CASILGGNYGYTF	TGTGCCAGCATCCTGGGGGGTAACTATGGCTACACCTTC
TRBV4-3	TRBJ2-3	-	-	CASSQDEAGAITDTQYF	TGCGCCAGCAGCCAAGATGAGGCAGGAGCAATAACAGATACGCAGTATTTT
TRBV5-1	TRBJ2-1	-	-	CASSRRADRSYNEQFF	TGCGCCAGCAGCCGTCGCGCAGATCGCTCCTACAATGAGCAGTTCTTC
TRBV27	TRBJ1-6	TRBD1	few	CASSFYRGNSPLHF	TGTGCCAGCAGTTTCTACAGGGGTAATTCACCCCTCCACTTT